Detailed here is one T cell receptor beta chain. Its antigen is as yet unknown. The data originate from a study of PD-1 blockade in classical Hodgkin lymphoma. General study results and limits: Before treatment, TCR diversity in newly diagnosed patients was reportedly lower than in healthy donors. Possible causes of repertoire differences, disease activity or prior therapy, remain undefined.

Time point: newly diagnosed, previously untreated cHL patient sample. The study compared against PBMCs from newly diagnosed, untreated classical Hodgkin lymphoma. V dropped 4 bases and J dropped 8 bases, with 20 bases sitting between them. The CDR3 has 15 residues. CDR1 and CDR2 (germline): MNHEY, SVGAGI. The method was immunoSEQ multiplex PCR; TCRdb's version includes in-frame clones alone and lacks a portion of them. Here the sample spans tens of thousands of clones, approximately 95% being singletons. The receptor was isolated from a human donor with classical Hodgkin lymphoma. Source material: peripheral blood mononuclear cells (PBMCs). The V call is TRBV6-5, the J call TRBJ1-2; weak D call: TRBD1 (5 bases). The CDR3 sequence is CASSSLTSRGRGYTF. The CDR3 nucleotides read TGTGCCAGCAGTTCCCTCACGTCAAGGGGCAGAGGCTACACCTTC.